This is a list of T cell receptor beta chains from one sample in a study of T cells in Graves' hyperthyroidism and ophthalmopathy. TCRdb used MiXCR to reprocess the multiplex PCR reads, holding one entry per CDR3 protein. The profile shows 550,000 to 800,000 distinct CDR3 sequences, around 16% of them singletons. The sequencing input was blood. These receptor sequences come from a man between 45 and 60 years old with Graves' hyperthyroidism. The CDR3 runs from the conserved cysteine through the conserved F or W. The D gene is left open where the match is weak. Size values are once, few and many counts, or a class for expanded clones, and some rows have none.

J | size | V | D | DNA | CDR3
TRBJ2-1 | NA | TRBV11-3 | NA | TGTGCCAGCAGCTCGGACTACGGGGGCTCCTACAATGAGCAGTTCTTC | CASSSDYGGSYNEQFF
TRBJ2-1 | many | TRBV29-1 | TRBD2 | TGCAGCGTTGTTCGGACTAGTAATGAGCAGTTCTTC | CSVVRTSNEQFF
TRBJ1-2 | few | TRBV18 | TRBD1 | TGTGCCAGCTCACCAAATCTGGCCGGGACAGGGGTCGAATACACCTTC | CASSPNLAGTGVEYTF
TRBJ2-7 | NA | TRBV5-1 | NA | TGCGCCAGCAGCTTGGGCCAGGGGGGAGTCTCCTACGAGCAGTACTTC | CASSLGQGGVSYEQYF
TRBJ2-7 | many | TRBV6-1 | NA | TGTGCCAGTGGTACGGAAGAGCAGTACTTC | CASGTEEQYF
TRBJ2-7 | many | TRBV5-1 | NA | TGTGCCAGCAGCTTAGACAATAGCTACGAGCAGTACTTC | CASSLDNSYEQYF
TRBJ2-7 | NA | TRBV27 | NA | TGTGCCAGCAGTCCGCTCTCTACCTACGAGCGGTACTTC | CASSPLSTYERYF
TRBJ1-1 | NA | TRBV5-5 | NA | TGTGCCAGCAGCTTCGAGCTAAGCTCCGAAGCTTTCTTT | CASSFELSSEAFF
TRBJ2-1 | many | TRBV3-1 | TRBD2 | TGTGCCAGCAGCCTCTACCGGAGCGGGAGGCTCTACAATGAGCAGTTCTTC | CASSLYRSGRLYNEQFF
TRBJ1-1 | many | TRBV10-2 | NA | TGCGCCAGCAGGCCAAACGTTGGACAGTTGAACACTGAAGCTTTCTTT | CASRPNVGQLNTEAFF
TRBJ2-5 | many | TRBV27 | TRBD2 | TGTGCCAGCAGTCCCCGGGGGGGGGAGACCCAGTACTTC | CASSPRGGETQYF
TRBJ1-1 | few | TRBV5-1 | NA | TGCGCCAGCAGCTTAAATCCAGGAGTTAATTCCGGTGAAGCTTTCTTT | CASSLNPGVNSGEAFF
TRBJ2-7 | many | TRBV20-1 | TRBD2 | TGCAGTGCTAGAGAGTGGCTAGCGGGAGGAAATTCCTACGAGCAGTACTTC | CSAREWLAGGNSYEQYF
TRBJ2-2 | many | TRBV28 | NA | TGTGCCAGCAGAACGGGGCCCGGGGAGCTGTTTTTT | CASRTGPGELFF
TRBJ2-1 | many | TRBV9 | NA | TGTGCCAGCAGCGTCTCCTCCCGGGACTACAATGAGCAGTTCTTC | CASSVSSRDYNEQFF
TRBJ1-1 | many | TRBV6-1 | NA | TGTGCCAGCAGTGAATTCGTGACAATGAACACTGAAGCTTTCTTT | CASSEFVTMNTEAFF
TRBJ2-3 | few | TRBV6-1 | NA | TGTGCCAGCAGACCCCACTGGGGGCTCACAGATACGCAGTATTTT | CASRPHWGLTDTQYF
TRBJ2-2 | few | TRBV6-2/TRBV6-3 | NA | TGTGCCAGCAGTTACCTCAGTCGGACCGGGGAGCTGTTTTTT | CASSYLSRTGELFF
TRBJ2-5 | few | TRBV29-1 | TRBD1 | TGCAGCCTCAGGACAGGGGGCATTGAGACCCAGTACTTC | CSLRTGGIETQYF
TRBJ1-2 | few | TRBV5-1 | NA | TGCGCCAGCAGCTTGTCCCCGGGGATTTTGAACTATGGCTACACCTTC | CASSLSPGILNYGYTF
TRBJ2-7 | NA | TRBV14 | NA | TGTGCCAGCAGCCAAGGAAGAACAGTCGGCTACGAGCAGTACTTC | CASSQGRTVGYEQYF
TRBJ2-1 | many | TRBV11-2 | TRBD2 | TGTGCCAGCAGCTTTGGGGGGGTGGGAGTCAATGAGCAGTTCTTC | CASSFGGVGVNEQFF
TRBJ2-2 | once | TRBV4-1 | NA | TGCGCCAGCAGCCAAAAAGGCCAGGGGAGAGACACCGGGGAGCTGTTTTTT | CASSQKGQGRDTGELFF
TRBJ2-3 | many | TRBV7-9 | TRBD2 | TGTGCCAGCAGCTTAGCCGGCGGGAGAAGCACAGATACGCAGTATTTT | CASSLAGGRSTDTQYF
TRBJ2-1 | many | TRBV7-2 | TRBD1 | TGTGCCAGCAGCTTACAACGGACAGGGGGTAGTGAGCAGTTCTTC | CASSLQRTGGSEQFF
TRBJ2-7 | NA | TRBV20-1 | TRBD2 | TGCAGTGCTAGAGGGGTCTGGGTGCCCACCCGTGGACTAGAATCCTACGAGCAGTACTTC | CSARGVWVPTRGLESYEQYF
TRBJ2-5 | NA | TRBV28 | TRBD1 | TGTGCCAGCAGTTTCCAGGGGGCGACGGGAGAGACCCAGTACTTC | CASSFQGATGETQYF
TRBJ2-5 | NA | TRBV2 | TRBD2 | TGTGCCAGCAGGGGGACTAGCGGGAGTCGTGAGACCCAGTACTTC | CASRGTSGSRETQYF